This T cell receptor beta chain came from a study of immune cell composition in non-small cell lung cancer. Profiling relied on immunoSEQ multiplex PCR, and the TCRdb table lists in-frame clones only, not all of them. The table lists approximately 9,800 clones, almost 70% of them singletons. J was trimmed by 0 bases and V by 4 bases; bases with no gene match: 12. Germline V gives CDR1 MNHEY, CDR2 SMNVEV (reference sequence). The CDR3 sequence is 18 residues long. The chain uses TRBV27 and TRBJ2-3, with TRBD1 identical over 8 bases. This TCR came from a human donor with non-small cell lung cancer. Material for sequencing was lung tumor tissue. The chain's CDR3 is CASSYPGQGGPSTDTQYF. The CDR3 coding sequence is TGTGCCAGCAGTTACCCTGGACAGGGAGGACCTAGCACAGATACGCAGTATTTT.